This passage covers 27 T cell receptor beta chains from one sample sequenced in a study of vaccination and CD4 T cells after COVID-19. What these receptors recognize is not known. At the Johns Hopkins FTIC core, DNA taken from cultured CD4+ T cells was sequenced by way of the Oncomine TCR Beta short-read assay. One entry per CDR3 protein, called by TCRdb with MiXCR from the PCR reads. The sample carries more than 25,000 distinct CDR3 sequences, around 33% recorded once. Time point here: late sampling 161 to 241 days after vaccination in a few convalescent patients. Regarding treatment: roughly 10-day PBMC culture with coronavirus spike peptide pools or control peptides (ViraFEST assay). The input for sequencing was CD4+ T cells from blood, cultured in vitro, taken about 7 months after SARS-CoV-2 vaccination. The receptors derive from a human donor who had recovered from COVID-19.

This clonotype appeared a few times. V usage is TRBV20-1 and J usage is TRBJ1-6; 9 bases fit TRBD1. Germline loops: CDR1 DFQATT, CDR2 SNEGSKA (reference sequence). This CDR3 comprises 12 residues. Trimming removed 3 bases from V and 9 bases from J; junction bases left unmatched: 0. Here the CDR3 reads CSARDRGSPLHF. CDR3 DNA sequence: TGCAGTGCTAGGGACAGGGGTTCACCCCTCCACTTT.

The table lists this clonotype with a few counts. The chain employs TRBV27 and TRBJ1-6, with D maybe TRBD1 (5 bases). Germline-derived CDR1 and CDR2 are MNHEY and SMNVEV (reference sequence). CDR3 size: 13 residues. The V end lost 2 bases, the J end lost 10 bases, and 9 bases lay between the germline ends. For the CDR3, the DNA is TGTGCCAGCAGTTTAGTAGGGGACTCACCCCTCCACTTT. It specifies CASSLVGDSPLHF.

The chain joins TRBV16 to TRBJ1-1; no definite D call. V lost 1 base and J 8 bases, leaving 14 bases between the germline ends. CDR1 and CDR2 from the germline V gene are KGHSY and FQNENV. The CDR3 consists of 14 residues. The CDR3 sequence is CASSQYGDPMEAFF. The DNA of the CDR3 is TGTGCCAGCAGCCAATACGGCGACCCGATGGAAGCTTTCTTT.

This rearrangement joins TRBV18 to TRBJ2-7; perhaps TRBD1 as D (6 bases). The germline V gene has CDR1 KGHSH and CDR2 LQKENI. The CDR3 is 13 amino acids. Trimming shortened V by 3 bases and J by 2 bases, and 8 bases separated the two germline ends. The CDR3 sequence: CASSPGQPYEQYF. The CDR3 DNA reads as TGTGCCAGCTCACCCGGACAGCCCTACGAGCAGTACTTC.

This chain joins TRBV28 and TRBJ2-7, with TRBD2 identical over 8 bases. This CDR3 is built from 15 residues. Germline V lookup: CDR1 MDHEN, CDR2 SYDVKM. V lost 1 base, J lost 0 bases, and 2 bases stayed unmatched. This chain's CDR3 is CASSLLAGSSYEQYF. For the CDR3, the DNA is TGTGCCAGCAGTTTATTAGCGGGGTCCTCCTACGAGCAGTACTTC.

This clonotype appeared once. The chain links TRBV4-1 to TRBJ1-1; D remains ambiguous. CDR3 length equals 16 residues. The V end lost 0 bases, the J end lost 5 bases, and 16 bases lay between the germline ends. Germline V gene sequence: CDR1 MGHRA, CDR2 YSYEKL. The CDR3 DNA sequence: TGCGCCAGCAGCCAAGATACGGGCTTCTCTGGGACTGAAGCTTTCTTT. Protein: CASSQDTGFSGTEAFF.

This chain joins TRBV20-1 and TRBJ1-5; perhaps TRBD1 as D (5 bases). Germline lookup yields CDR1 DFQATT and CDR2 SNEGSKA (reference sequence). V gave up 3 bases and J gave up 6 bases, with 18 bases separating them. The CDR3 is 15 residues long. CDR3 residues: CSASESGAGSQPQHF. CDR3 coding DNA: TGCAGTGCTAGTGAAAGTGGGGCGGGGAGTCAGCCCCAGCATTTT.

This sequence joins TRBV14 and TRBJ1-1; D is undetermined. CDR3 size: 12 residues. CDR1 and CDR2 (germline): SGHDN, FVKESK. Deletions cut 1 base from V and 4 bases from J, with 4 bases between. CDR3 bases: TGTGCCAGCAGCCAAGTAGGCACTGAAGCTTTCTTT. This gives the protein CASSQVGTEAFF.

The V gene is TRBV19, the J gene TRBJ1-6, with 7 bases identical to TRBD1. Germline V CDR1 and CDR2: LNHDA, SQIVND (reference sequence). J was trimmed by 7 bases and V by 6 bases; bases with no gene match: 6. The CDR3 loop spans 14 amino acids. CDR3 sequence reads: CASRTGTENSPLHF. CDR3 bases: TGTGCCAGTAGGACCGGGACAGAAAATTCACCCCTCCACTTT.

This rearrangement joins TRBV6-1 to TRBJ1-1, with D maybe TRBD1 (6 bases). CDR1 is MNHNS, CDR2 SASEGT, per germline. The CDR3 spans 14 residues. The V end was cut by 5 bases, the J end by 0 bases, with 10 bases between. The CDR3 sequence is CASSQQGVNTEAFF. In nucleotides, the CDR3 is TGTGCCAGCAGTCAACAGGGAGTGAACACTGAAGCTTTCTTT.

V and J are TRBV28 and TRBJ1-5, with 9 bases aligning to TRBD1. The CDR3 length is 16 residues. Germline assignment: CDR1 MDHEN and CDR2 SYDVKM. Trimming removed 5 bases from V and 3 bases from J; junction bases left unmatched: 8. CDR3 coding DNA: TGTGCCAGCAGTCCCCCGGGACAGGGTTTCAATCAGCCCCAGCATTTT. It codes for CASSPPGQGFNQPQHF.

The chain links TRBV28 to TRBJ2-3; D uncertain. In germline, CDR1 is MDHEN, CDR2 SYDVKM. Trimming left V 4 bases short and J 4 bases short, with 12 bases between. The CDR3 loop spans 14 amino acids. The CDR3 nucleotides are TGTGCCAGCAGTTCCCCTGGGCTAGCAGATACGCAGTATTTT. Translated: CASSSPGLADTQYF.

V usage is TRBV5-4 and J usage is TRBJ2-7, with D unresolved. Germline V gene lookup returns CDR1 SGHNT and CDR2 YYREEE (reference sequence). With 3 bases removed from V and 2 bases from J, the gap between germline ends came to 12 bases. This CDR3 region has 14 residues. For the CDR3, the DNA is TGTGCCAGCAGCTCCGAACAGTTAACCTACGAGCAGTACTTC. It codes for CASSSEQLTYEQYF.

A few counts support this clonotype. The chain has TRBV15 and TRBJ2-3, with D unclear. CDR3 length equals 13 residues. V lost 3 bases to trimming and J lost 4 bases, with 8 bases between them. Germline lookup yields CDR1 LNHNV and CDR2 YYDKDF (reference sequence). CDR3 sequence reads: CATSREVSDTQYF. The CDR3 DNA reads TGTGCCACCAGCAGGGAAGTTTCAGATACGCAGTATTTT.

The J gene is TRBJ2-3, the V gene TRBV6-2 or TRBV6-3; D unclear. Germline V gene sequence: CDR1 MNHEY, CDR2 SVGEGT. CDR3 length: 11 residues. V dropped 4 bases and J dropped 6 bases, with 5 bases sitting between them. This chain's CDR3 is CASSLWDTQYF. Written as DNA, the CDR3 is TGTGCCAGCAGTTTATGGGATACGCAGTATTTT.

Here the CDR3 DNA reads TGCAGTGCTAGGGCGGCAGCCGAGCAGTACTTC. Amino acids: CSARAAAEQYF. The chain joins TRBV20-1 to TRBJ2-7; D not certain. The CDR3 runs 11 residues. The germline V gene has CDR1 DFQATT and CDR2 SNEGSKA (reference sequence). The V end lost 3 bases, the J end lost 6 bases, and 9 bases lay between the germline ends.

The chain recombines TRBV6-1 with TRBJ2-7; D not resolved. The CDR3 extends over 15 amino acids. V was trimmed by 6 bases and J by 3 bases, leaving 18 bases between them. CDR1 and CDR2 (germline): MNHNS, SASEGT. This CDR3 reads CASRSVRRWDYEQYF. Written as DNA, the CDR3 is TGTGCCAGCAGATCTGTCAGGCGGTGGGACTACGAGCAGTACTTC.

This rearrangement joins TRBV7-2 to TRBJ1-1; D call uncertain. Trimming removed 5 bases from V and 0 bases from J, with 7 bases in between. CDR3 length equals 13 residues. CDR1 is SGHTA, CDR2 FQGNSA, per germline. This CDR3 is CASSTGLNTEAFF. CDR3 coding DNA: TGTGCCAGCAGCACCGGATTGAACACTGAAGCTTTCTTT.

DNA of the CDR3: TGTGCCAGTAGGGGACAGGGAAGAGGGGGGAGTCAGCCCCAGCATTTT. It translates to CASRGQGRGGSQPQHF. This chain uses TRBV19 with TRBJ1-5; the match to TRBD1 covers 9 bases. Germline CDR1 reads LNHDA; CDR2 reads SQIVND (reference sequence). The CDR3 spans 16 residues. Trimming at V came to 6 bases and at J to 6 bases, leaving 12 bases not matched to a gene.

This chain uses TRBV14 with TRBJ2-1, with 7 bases lining up with TRBD2. CDR1 is SGHDN and CDR2 is FVKESK in the germline V gene. The V and J ends lost 4 bases and 6 bases, in that order; junction bases with no gene match: 6. CDR3 size: 14 residues. CDR3 sequence: CASSRARGFNEQFF. Written as DNA, the CDR3 is TGTGCCAGCAGCCGAGCGCGGGGGTTCAATGAGCAGTTCTTC.

This clonotype was found once. One junction end does not reproduce the germline sequence, and a read error may be involved. The V and J genes are TRBV2 and TRBJ2-5; the D gene is possibly TRBD2 (6 bases). Germline V lookup: CDR1 SNHLY, CDR2 FYNNEI. This CDR3 contains 14 residues. DNA of the CDR3: TGTGCCAGCAGGGAAGCTGCCGGGGGTGAGACCCAGTACTTC. This translates into CASREAAGGETQYF.

The chain has TRBV27 and TRBJ1-1; 7 bases line up with TRBD1. The CDR3 contains 15 residues. V lost 7 bases to trimming and J lost 1 base; unmatched junction nucleotides: 9. From germline, CDR1 is MNHEY and CDR2 SMNVEV (reference sequence). The CDR3 protein is CASTTGRDRNTEAFF. The CDR3 region has the DNA TGTGCCAGCACCACGGGGCGGGACAGGAACACTGAAGCTTTCTTT.

The V call is TRBV20-1, the J call TRBJ2-3, with 7 bases aligning to TRBD2. Trimming took 4 bases from V and 0 from J; bases not matched to a gene: 7. The CDR3 runs 15 residues. CDR1 DFQATT and CDR2 SNEGSKA come from the germline V gene (reference sequence). CDR3 in amino acids: CSAIPPSGSTDTQYF. The CDR3 bases are TGCAGTGCTATACCCCCTAGCGGTAGCACAGATACGCAGTATTTT.

This clonotype was seen only a few times. The gene calls are TRBV7-9 and TRBJ2-7; TRBD1 is a possible D gene (5 bases). The germline CDR1 and CDR2 sequences are SEHNR and FQNEAQ (reference sequence). The CDR3 sequence is 15 residues long. With 5 bases removed from V and 6 bases from J, the gap between germline ends came to 20 bases. CDR3 protein: CASSPMRQGFGEQYF. CDR3 DNA: TGTGCCAGCAGCCCGATGCGGCAGGGCTTTGGCGAGCAGTACTTC. The full variable domain, rest sourced from reference TRBV7-9 and TRBJ2-7, is DTGVSQNPRHKITKRGQNVTFRCDPISEHNRLYWYRQTLGQGPEFLTYFQNEAQLEKSRLLSDRFSAERPKGSFSTLEIQRTEQGDSAMYLCASSPMRQGFGEQYFGPGTRLTVT.

V usage is TRBV19 and J usage is TRBJ1-5, with D perhaps TRBD1 (6 bases). Looked up from germline, CDR1 is LNHDA and CDR2 is SQIVND (reference sequence). V dropped 4 bases and J dropped 2 bases, with 9 bases sitting between them. This CDR3 is built from 14 residues. The CDR3 spells CASSKNRGNQPQHF. The CDR3 DNA follows: TGTGCCAGTAGTAAAAACAGGGGCAATCAGCCCCAGCATTTT. The full variable domain, completed using reference TRBV19 and TRBJ1-5, is DGGITQSPKYLFRKEGQNVTLSCEQNLNHDAMYWYRQDPGQGLRLIYYSQIVNDFQKGDIAEGYSVSREKKESFPLTVTSAQKNPTAFYLCASSKNRGNQPQHFGDGTRLSIL.

This clonotype has more than one count but fewer than ten. The V call is TRBV7-9, the J call TRBJ1-5, with unresolved D. The CDR3 totals 15 residues. Germline V gene data show CDR1 as SEHNR and CDR2 as FQNEAQ (reference sequence). Deletions cut 1 base from V and 3 bases from J, with 10 bases between. CDR3 bases: TGTGCCAGCAGCTTAGTCGGGTCCCCCAATCAGCCCCAGCATTTT. Protein sequence: CASSLVGSPNQPQHF.

The rearrangement joins TRBV28 to TRBJ2-7; D remains ambiguous. The CDR3 contains 11 residues. Looked up from germline, CDR1 is MDHEN and CDR2 is SYDVKM. Trimming shortened V by 7 bases and J by 2 bases, and 6 bases separated the two germline ends. The CDR3 protein is CASTGPYEQYF. The CDR3 DNA reads TGTGCCAGCACCGGACCCTACGAGCAGTACTTC. Drawing the rest from reference TRBV28 and TRBJ2-7, the complete variable domain is DVKVTQSSRYLVKRTGEKVFLECVQDMDHENMFWYRQDPGLGLRLIYFSYDVKMKEKGDIPEGYSVSREKKERFSLILESASTNQTSMYLCASTGPYEQYFGPGTRLTVT.